This is a list of T cell receptor beta chains from one sample in a study of shared clonotypes between healthy human individuals. TCRdb keeps only in-frame clones here, not all; method: immunoSEQ multiplex PCR. The sample yields about 510,000 clones, around 96% seen once. Sequencing input: naive CD4+ T cells sorted from blood. The receptors originated from a woman in her 30s in good health. The CDR3 runs from the conserved cysteine through the conserved F or W. The D gene is left open where the match is weak.

J gene: TRBJ1-2
D gene: -
V gene: TRBV2
CDR3 DNA: TGTGCCAGCAGTAGGCAGGTCTATGGCTACACCTTC
CDR3 protein: CASSRQVYGYTF

J gene: TRBJ2-5
D gene: -
V gene: TRBV6-1
CDR3 DNA: TGTGCCAGCAGTGAATCGCCCGAAGAGACCCAGTACTTC
CDR3 protein: CASSESPEETQYF

J gene: TRBJ2-1
D gene: TRBD2
V gene: TRBV29-1
CDR3 DNA: TGCAGCGTTTCTTGGCAGCGGGGGTACAATGAGCAGTTCTTC
CDR3 protein: CSVSWQRGYNEQFF

J gene: TRBJ2-7
D gene: TRBD2
V gene: TRBV7-9
CDR3 DNA: TGTGCCAGCACCCTAGCGGGGACCTCCTACGAGCAGTACTTC
CDR3 protein: CASTLAGTSYEQYF

J gene: TRBJ1-2
D gene: TRBD1
V gene: TRBV5-5
CDR3 DNA: TGTGCCAGCAGCTGGAGGACAGGGCAGACGGACTATGGCTACACCTTC
CDR3 protein: CASSWRTGQTDYGYTF

J gene: TRBJ2-7
D gene: TRBD1
V gene: TRBV28
CDR3 DNA: TGTGCCAGCAGAGAGGGACAGGAAAGTTACGAGCAGTACTTC
CDR3 protein: CASREGQESYEQYF

J gene: TRBJ1-2
D gene: -
V gene: TRBV19
CDR3 DNA: TGTGCCAGTAGCCGCCCTAGGGGCACCTCTGGGAACTATGGCTACACCTTC
CDR3 protein: CASSRPRGTSGNYGYTF

J gene: TRBJ2-1
D gene: TRBD1
V gene: TRBV28
CDR3 DNA: TGTGCCAGCAGTTACGGACAGGGGGGCTACAATGAGCAGTTCTTC
CDR3 protein: CASSYGQGGYNEQFF

J gene: TRBJ1-1
D gene: -
V gene: TRBV2
CDR3 DNA: TGTGCCAGCAGTGGGCTTCCGCGGGACACTGAAGCTTTCTTT
CDR3 protein: CASSGLPRDTEAFF

J gene: TRBJ2-3
D gene: -
V gene: TRBV30
CDR3 DNA: TGTGCCTGGAGTGGAGGCGGCGCTAGCACAGATACGCAGTATTTT
CDR3 protein: CAWSGGGASTDTQYF

J gene: TRBJ2-7
D gene: TRBD1
V gene: TRBV7-9
CDR3 DNA: TGTGCCAGCAGCCCCAGACAGGGGGCGGGGGAGCAGTACTTC
CDR3 protein: CASSPRQGAGEQYF

J gene: TRBJ2-3
D gene: -
V gene: TRBV5-1
CDR3 DNA: TGCGCCAGCAGTTCTAGCACAGATACGCAGTATTTT
CDR3 protein: CASSSSTDTQYF

J gene: TRBJ1-2
D gene: TRBD1
V gene: TRBV7-8
CDR3 DNA: TGTGCCAGCAGCTTAGGACAGGGGAGAGGCTACACCTTC
CDR3 protein: CASSLGQGRGYTF

J gene: TRBJ2-2
D gene: -
V gene: TRBV5-1
CDR3 DNA: TGCGCCAGTACGGGACAGAACACCGGGGAGCTGTTTTTT
CDR3 protein: CASTGQNTGELFF

J gene: TRBJ1-1
D gene: TRBD1
V gene: TRBV27
CDR3 DNA: TGTGCCAGCAGTAAACAGGGGGCGGGCACTGAAGCTTTCTTT
CDR3 protein: CASSKQGAGTEAFF

J gene: TRBJ2-1
D gene: -
V gene: TRBV19
CDR3 DNA: TGTGCCAGTAGTATAGCACTCGGACACCGTGGCAATGAGCAGTTCTTC
CDR3 protein: CASSIALGHRGNEQFF

J gene: TRBJ2-7
D gene: TRBD2
V gene: TRBV19
CDR3 DNA: TGTGCCAGTAGTCCCTATGGTGGAGGAGTAGCGGGTGGCTCCTACGAGCAGTACTTC
CDR3 protein: CASSPYGGGVAGGSYEQYF

J gene: TRBJ1-5
D gene: -
V gene: TRBV27
CDR3 DNA: TGTGCCAGCAGTCCCATCGCCACAGGAACAGAGAAGCCCCAGCATTTT
CDR3 protein: CASSPIATGTEKPQHF

J gene: TRBJ2-2
D gene: -
V gene: TRBV7-6
CDR3 DNA: TGTGCCAGCAGCTCAATAAAGGCCGGGGAGCTGTTTTTT
CDR3 protein: CASSSIKAGELFF

J gene: TRBJ1-2
D gene: -
V gene: TRBV2
CDR3 DNA: TGTGCCAGCAGTACGGGCGGAAACTATGGCTACACCTTC
CDR3 protein: CASSTGGNYGYTF

J gene: TRBJ1-6
D gene: -
V gene: TRBV30
CDR3 DNA: TGTGCCGCTGGCAGGAGGGGATCACCCCTCCACTTT
CDR3 protein: CAAGRRGSPLHF

J gene: TRBJ2-1
D gene: TRBD1
V gene: TRBV5-1
CDR3 DNA: TGCGCCAGCAGCCTGCCGGGACAGAGCTCCTACAATGAGCAGTTCTTC
CDR3 protein: CASSLPGQSSYNEQFF

J gene: TRBJ1-2
D gene: -
V gene: TRBV19
CDR3 DNA: TGTGCCAGTAGTAAGGCAGTTAATCCTAACTATGGCTACACCTTC
CDR3 protein: CASSKAVNPNYGYTF

J gene: TRBJ2-7
D gene: TRBD2
V gene: TRBV27
CDR3 DNA: TGTGCCAGCAGTTTATCGGGGCCGGGACTAGCCTACGAGCAGTACTTC
CDR3 protein: CASSLSGPGLAYEQYF

J gene: TRBJ2-7
D gene: TRBD2
V gene: TRBV5-4
CDR3 DNA: TGTGCCAGCAGCGCTGGACTAGCGGAGGGGTACGAGCAGTACTTC
CDR3 protein: CASSAGLAEGYEQYF

J gene: TRBJ2-7
D gene: -
V gene: TRBV7-6
CDR3 DNA: TGTGCCAGCAGCCAGGGACCTGCCTACGAGCAGTACTTC
CDR3 protein: CASSQGPAYEQYF

J gene: TRBJ2-2
D gene: -
V gene: TRBV6-5
CDR3 DNA: TGTGCCAGCAGTTACGCGTTTAACACCGGGGAGCTGTTTTTT
CDR3 protein: CASSYAFNTGELFF

J gene: TRBJ2-1
D gene: TRBD2
V gene: TRBV5-1
CDR3 DNA: TGCGCCACTACGAGCGGGAGAAGGACCTACAATGAGCAGTTCTTC
CDR3 protein: CATTSGRRTYNEQFF

J gene: TRBJ1-3
D gene: -
V gene: TRBV7-6
CDR3 DNA: TGTGCCAGCAGCTTAGAGGTCCTTCACTATAGCTCTGGAAACACCATATATTTT
CDR3 protein: CASSLEVLHYSSGNTIYF

J gene: TRBJ2-7
D gene: -
V gene: TRBV4-2
CDR3 DNA: TGTGCCAGCAGCTTGGAACCGGGGAGCTCCTACGAGCAGTACTTC
CDR3 protein: CASSLEPGSSYEQYF

J gene: TRBJ2-7
D gene: -
V gene: TRBV5-1
CDR3 DNA: TGCGCCAGCAGCGCAGGGGTGGGCGAGCAGTACTTC
CDR3 protein: CASSAGVGEQYF

J gene: TRBJ2-3
D gene: -
V gene: TRBV11-2
CDR3 DNA: TGTGCCAGCAAGACGAGGGTAGCGACGAGAGATACGCAGTATTTT
CDR3 protein: CASKTRVATRDTQYF

J gene: TRBJ2-1
D gene: TRBD2
V gene: TRBV6-1
CDR3 DNA: TGTGCCAGCAGTGACTACCCAATAACTAGCGCCTCCTACAATGAGCAGTTCTTC
CDR3 protein: CASSDYPITSASYNEQFF